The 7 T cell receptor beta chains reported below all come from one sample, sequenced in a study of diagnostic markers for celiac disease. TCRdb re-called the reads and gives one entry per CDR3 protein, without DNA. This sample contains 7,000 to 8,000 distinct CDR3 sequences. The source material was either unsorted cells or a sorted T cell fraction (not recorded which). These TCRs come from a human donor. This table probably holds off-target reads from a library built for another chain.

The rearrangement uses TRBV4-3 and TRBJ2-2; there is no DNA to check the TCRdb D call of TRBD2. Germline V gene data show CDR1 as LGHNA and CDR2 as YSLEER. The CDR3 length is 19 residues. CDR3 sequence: CASSQVAWGLAGVPGELFF.

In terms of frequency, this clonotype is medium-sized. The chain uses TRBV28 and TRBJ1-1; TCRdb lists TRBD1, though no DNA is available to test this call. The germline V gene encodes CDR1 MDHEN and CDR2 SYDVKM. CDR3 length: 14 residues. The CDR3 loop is CASSFRTRGTEAFF. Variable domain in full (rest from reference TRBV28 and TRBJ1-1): DVKVTQSSRYLVKRTGEKVFLECVQDMDHENMFWYRQDPGLGLRLIYFSYDVKMKEKGDIPEGYSVSREKKERFSLILESASTNQTSMYLCASSFRTRGTEAFFGQGTRLTVV.

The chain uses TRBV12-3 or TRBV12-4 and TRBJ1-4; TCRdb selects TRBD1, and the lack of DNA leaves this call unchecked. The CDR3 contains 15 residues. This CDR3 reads CASSFGGWSNEKLFF.

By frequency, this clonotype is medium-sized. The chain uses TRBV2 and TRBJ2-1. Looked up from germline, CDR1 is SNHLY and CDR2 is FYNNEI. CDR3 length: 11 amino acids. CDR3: CASKDYNEQFF.

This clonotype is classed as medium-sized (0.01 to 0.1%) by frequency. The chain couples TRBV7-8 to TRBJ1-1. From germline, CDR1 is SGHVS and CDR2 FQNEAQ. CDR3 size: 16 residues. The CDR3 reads CASSRPLGREISEAFF.

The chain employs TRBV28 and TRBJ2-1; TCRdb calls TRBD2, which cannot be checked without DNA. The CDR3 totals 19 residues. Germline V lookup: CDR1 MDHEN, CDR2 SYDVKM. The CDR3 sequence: CASSLGTSAYLSSYNEQFF. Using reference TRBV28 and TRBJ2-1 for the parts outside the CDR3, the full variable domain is DVKVTQSSRYLVKRTGEKVFLECVQDMDHENMFWYRQDPGLGLRLIYFSYDVKMKEKGDIPEGYSVSREKKERFSLILESASTNQTSMYLCASSLGTSAYLSSYNEQFFGPGTRLTVL.

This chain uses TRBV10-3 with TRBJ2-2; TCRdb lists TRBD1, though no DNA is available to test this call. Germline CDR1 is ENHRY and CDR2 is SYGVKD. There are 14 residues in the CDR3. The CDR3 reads CAIKRGGSAGELFF.